Below are 15 T cell receptor beta chains sequenced from a single sample in a study of glioma-infiltrating T cells. TCR alpha and beta CDR3 regions were amplified from RNA using iRepertoire nested multiplex PCR. TCRdb independently ran MiXCR on the multiplex PCR reads; one entry per CDR3 protein. The table has more than 110,000 distinct CDR3 sequences, about 39% seen once. The sample comprised glioma tissue, nonneoplastic brain tissue, or PBMCs (not recorded which). These receptor sequences come from a human donor with low-grade glioma or glioblastoma, undergoing nonglioma brain surgery, or in good health (not recorded which).

This sequence joins TRBV2 and TRBJ1-1; TRBD1 matches at 7 bases. In germline, CDR1 is SNHLY, CDR2 FYNNEI. CDR3 length: 15 amino acids. V gave up 10 bases and J gave up 3 bases; unmatched junction bases: 14. The CDR3 DNA follows: TGTGCCACTAAACCACAGGGGATCGGCGACACTGAAGCTTTCTTT. Its protein product is CATKPQGIGDTEAFF.

This CDR3 is CASSLQGRGTTGELFF. In DNA, the CDR3 is TGTGCCAGCAGTCTACAGGGTAGGGGGACCACCGGGGAGCTGTTTTTT. V and J are TRBV6-6 and TRBJ2-2; D may be TRBD1 (6 bases). CDR1 is MNHNY, CDR2 SVGAGI, per germline (reference sequence). This CDR3 contains 16 residues. The V end was cut by 5 bases, the J end by 4 bases, with 17 bases between.

There are a few counts of this clonotype. The rearrangement uses TRBV27 and TRBJ1-2; 8 bases line up with TRBD1. CDR3 size: 13 residues. V was pared by 5 bases and J by 8 bases, with 7 bases of the junction left unmatched. CDR1 and CDR2 (germline): MNHEY, SMNVEV (reference sequence). DNA for the CDR3: TGTGCCAGCAGTGTAAGGACAGGGCTGGGCTACACCTTC. Translated: CASSVRTGLGYTF.

CDR3 sequence reads: CASSQVGAGETDTQYF. DNA for the CDR3: TGTGCCAGCAGCCAAGTGGGGGCAGGGGAGACAGATACGCAGTATTTT. V usage is TRBV4-2 and J usage is TRBJ2-3; the D gene is possibly TRBD1 (6 bases). There are 16 residues in the CDR3. Germline CDR1 and CDR2: LGHNA and YNFKEQ. Trimming took off 1 base at V and 3 bases at J, with 14 bases between the two ends.

The rearrangement links TRBV14 to TRBJ2-3; 15 bases match TRBD2. The CDR3 loop spans 18 amino acids. V lost 4 bases to trimming and J lost 4 bases; unmatched junction nucleotides: 9. Germline-derived CDR1 and CDR2 are SGHDN and FVKESK. CDR3 DNA: TGTGCCAGCAGCCCCGGACTAGCGGGAGGGCCTTATGCAGATACGCAGTATTTT. It translates to CASSPGLAGGPYADTQYF.

The rearrangement uses TRBV7-9 and TRBJ1-2; D gene uncertain. The V end lost 1 base, the J end lost 0 bases, and 3 bases lay between the germline ends. The germline V gene encodes CDR1 SEHNR and CDR2 FQNEAQ (reference sequence). This CDR3 is built from 13 residues. The CDR3 protein is CASSLGANYGYTF. The CDR3 nucleotides read TGTGCCAGCAGCTTAGGGGCTAACTATGGCTACACCTTC.

This clonotype was picked up a small number of times. The V gene is TRBV6-2 or TRBV6-3, the J gene TRBJ1-3; no clear D gene. Trimming took off 6 bases at V and 2 bases at J, with 8 bases between the two ends. The germline V gene encodes CDR1 MNHEY and CDR2 SVGEGT. This CDR3 is 13 amino acids long. The DNA for the CDR3 is TGTGCCAGCAGCAGCGCCCCTGGAAACACCATATATTTT. Protein: CASSSAPGNTIYF.

The chain employs TRBV27 and TRBJ2-7; TRBD1 matches at 9 bases. V lost 5 bases and J lost 3; bases outside the gene matches: 8. The V gene's germline CDR1 is MNHEY and CDR2 SMNVEV (reference sequence). This CDR3 region has 15 residues. The CDR3 spells CASSGEDRGFYEQYF. The CDR3 bases are TGTGCCAGCAGTGGGGAAGACAGGGGGTTCTACGAGCAGTACTTC.

Worth noting for this clonotype: A much bigger clone sits one base away, suggesting this may be a read error. The rearrangement uses TRBV6-2 or TRBV6-3 and TRBJ2-7; D perhaps matches TRBD2 (5 bases). The CDR3 loop spans 14 amino acids. From germline, CDR1 is MNHEY and CDR2 SVGEGT. V lost 6 bases and J lost 2, with 14 bases in between. CDR3 amino acids: CASRKTKGAYEQYF. In nucleotides, the CDR3 is TGTGCCAGCAGAAAAACGAAGGGAGCCTACGAGCAGTACTTC.

The V call is TRBV20-1, the J call TRBJ2-1; either TRBD1 or TRBD2 may supply D (5 bases each). The germline V and J ends were trimmed by 0 bases and 10 bases, with 16 bases remaining between them. The germline CDR1 and CDR2 sequences are DFQATT and SNEGSKA (reference sequence). The CDR3 is 14 amino acids. The DNA of the CDR3 is TGCAGTGCTAGAGATGGGGGTCTATTCTACGAGCAGTTCTTC. This gives the protein CSARDGGLFYEQFF.

This clonotype turned up a few times. The gene calls are TRBV2 and TRBJ2-7, with 11 bases lining up with TRBD1. Per the germline V gene, CDR1 is SNHLY and CDR2 is FYNNEI. V lost 6 bases, J lost 8 bases, and 9 bases stayed unmatched. The CDR3 consists of 14 residues. The CDR3 protein is CASRSGTGGAKQYF. Here the CDR3 DNA reads TGTGCCAGCAGATCCGGGACAGGGGGTGCGAAGCAGTACTTC.

This clonotype was seen at least ten times. As DNA, the CDR3 is TGTGCCAGCAGTCAGGGGACTGAAGCTTTCTTT. Translating it yields CASSQGTEAFF. The chain recombines TRBV12-3 or TRBV12-4 with TRBJ1-1; D is perhaps TRBD1 (6 bases). The CDR3 contains 11 residues. Between the trimmed V and J ends, which lost 5 bases and 5 bases, there was a span of 6 bases.

CDR3 amino acids: CASSEWQGADTQYF. In DNA, the CDR3 is TGCGCCAGCAGTGAATGGCAGGGGGCAGATACGCAGTATTTT. V and J are TRBV10-2 and TRBJ2-3; 7 nucleotides agree with TRBD1. The junction had 4 bases not matched to a gene; V was cut back by 3 bases and J by 4 bases. The CDR3 consists of 14 residues. In germline, CDR1 is WSHSY, CDR2 SAAADI.

Comment on this clonotype: A read error is possible here, since a much larger clone lies one base away. The genes are TRBV28 and TRBJ1-1; D is unclear. The germline V gene has CDR1 MDHEN and CDR2 SYDVKM. V was clipped by 3 bases and J by 1 base, with 6 bases between them. The CDR3 runs 13 residues. The CDR3: CASSLVWNTEAFF. The CDR3 DNA reads TGTGCCAGCAGTTTGGTATGGAACACTGAAGCTTTCTTT.

This rearrangement joins TRBV20-1 to TRBJ1-2, with TRBD1 matching over 8 bases. Trimming took 6 bases from V and 5 from J; bases not matched to a gene: 8. The CDR3 is 13 residues long. Germline V gene data show CDR1 as DFQATT and CDR2 as SNEGSKA (reference sequence). DNA of the CDR3: TGCAGTGCAGCGGACAGGGACACGTATGGCTACACCTTC. This sequence encodes CSAADRDTYGYTF.